This T cell receptor (beta chain) was sequenced for a study of early T cells in non-severe SARS-CoV-2 infection. Study-wide context: Sequencing was performed on bulk RNA from unsorted whole blood, leaving chains unpaired.

The V and J ends lost 0 bases and 0 bases respectively, with 14 bases between them. This CDR3 has 16 amino acids. Germline V gene sequence: CDR1 DFQATT, CDR2 SNEGSKA (reference sequence). Tagging with unique molecular identifiers was applied to individual cDNA molecules. Using its own MiXCR run on the 5' RACE reads, TCRdb lists one record per CDR3 protein. The sample includes about 34,000 distinct CDR3 sequences, 5% to 6.5% of them seen just once. This sequence originates from an adult who was a healthcare worker with PCR-confirmed SARS-CoV-2 infection or an uninfected control (not recorded which). The V call is TRBV20-1, the J call TRBJ1-1; perhaps TRBD1 as D (5 bases). Sequenced input: whole blood. CDR3 protein: CSARDWGSTMNTEAFF. CDR3 nucleotides: TGCAGTGCTAGAGATTGGGGGAGCACCATGAACACTGAAGCTTTCTTT.